This note documents a single TCR beta chain sequence. This record comes from a study of blood T cell repertoires in COVID-19. Study at large: COVID-19 samples from acute and convalescent phases originated in the United States, Italy and Spain.

Original methodology: Reference gene primers were amplified, and this amplification served to estimate nucleated cell counts. The method was immunoSEQ multiplex PCR; TCRdb's version includes in-frame clones alone and lacks a portion of them. D and trimming come from the DNA, and the V and J calls and clone size come from that table. The table includes about 270,000 clones, about 85% detected once. This receptor was obtained from a woman in her forties or fifties who had recovered from COVID-19. Material: PBMCs or T cells enriched from blood (not recorded which).

CDR3 in DNA: TGTGCCAGCAGTTACGCCCAGGCCCCGAACTATGGCTACACCTTC. It specifies CASSYAQAPNYGYTF. The V call is TRBV6-5, the J call TRBJ1-2; D is unclear. The CDR3 is made up of 15 amino acids. In germline, CDR1 is MNHEY, CDR2 SVGAGI. V was cut by 2 bases and J by 2 bases, with 12 bases left in between.